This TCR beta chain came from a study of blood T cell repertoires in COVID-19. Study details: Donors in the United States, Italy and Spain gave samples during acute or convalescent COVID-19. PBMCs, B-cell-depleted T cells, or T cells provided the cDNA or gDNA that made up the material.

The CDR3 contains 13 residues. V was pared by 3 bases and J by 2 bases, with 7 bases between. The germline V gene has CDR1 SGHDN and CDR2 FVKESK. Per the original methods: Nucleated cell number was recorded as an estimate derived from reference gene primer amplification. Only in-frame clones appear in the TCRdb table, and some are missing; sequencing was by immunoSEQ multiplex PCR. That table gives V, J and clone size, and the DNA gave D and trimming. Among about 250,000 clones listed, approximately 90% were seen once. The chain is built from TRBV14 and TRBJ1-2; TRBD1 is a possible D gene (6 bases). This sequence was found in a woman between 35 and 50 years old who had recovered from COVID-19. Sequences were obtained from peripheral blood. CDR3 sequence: CASSQGQNYGYTF. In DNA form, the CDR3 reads TGTGCCAGCAGCCAGGGACAAAACTATGGCTACACCTTC. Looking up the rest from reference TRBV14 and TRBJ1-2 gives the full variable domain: EAGVTQFPSHSVIEKGQTVTLRCDPISGHDNLYWYRRVMGKEIKFLLHFVKESKQDESGMPNNRFLAERTGGTYSTLKVQPAELEDSGVYFCASSQGQNYGYTFGSGTRLTVV.